Presented here are 27 T cell receptor beta chains from one specimen sequenced in a study of blood T cell repertoires in COVID-19. Sequencing was performed with immunoSEQ multiplex PCR; in TCRdb, only in-frame clones are kept and a portion is missing. The sample consists of around 170,000 clones, around 86% of them appearing once. Source material: peripheral blood. These receptors all come from a man over 45 with active or convalescent COVID-19.

This chain uses TRBV7-3 with TRBJ2-1, with D possibly being TRBD2 (6 bases). Germline CDR1 is SGHTA and CDR2 is FQGTGA. Between the trimmed V and J ends, which lost 4 bases and 0 bases, there was a span of 7 bases. The CDR3 loop spans 14 amino acids. The CDR3 nucleotides read TGTGCCAGCAGCTCCGGGAGCTCCTACAATGAGCAGTTCTTC. It is translated as CASSSGSSYNEQFF.

V is TRBV5-1 and J is TRBJ2-1; no firm D call. The CDR3 covers 12 residues. The germline V gene has CDR1 SGHRS and CDR2 YFSETQ. The ends were cut back, 3 bases at V and 4 bases at J, with 5 bases in the middle. CDR3: CASSSVYNEQFF. The DNA of the CDR3 is TGCGCCAGCAGCTCCGTTTACAATGAGCAGTTCTTC.

This chain uses TRBV30 with TRBJ2-7; D perhaps matches TRBD1 (6 bases). The germline gives CDR1 GTSNPN, CDR2 SVGIG (reference sequence). The CDR3 extends over 14 amino acids. The V and J ends lost 3 bases and 3 bases respectively, with 15 bases between them. The DNA for the CDR3 is TGTGCCTGGAGAGGGCAGGGGAGAGGCTACGAGCAGTACTTC. Its protein is CAWRGQGRGYEQYF.

The sample holds one count of this clone. This chain links TRBV3-1 (or the pseudogene TRBV3-2) with TRBJ1-3, with no clear D. The CDR3 is 13 amino acids. Germline V CDR1 and CDR2: LGHDT, YNNKEL (reference sequence). V was clipped by 1 base and J by 8 bases, with 9 bases between them. Here the CDR3 DNA reads TGTGCCAGCAGCCAAGGGAGTTGGGACACCATATATTTT. Translated: CASSQGSWDTIYF.

The V call is TRBV28, the J call TRBJ2-1; 10 nucleotides agree with TRBD1. Germline CDR1 MDHEN, CDR2 SYDVKM. The CDR3 is 15 amino acids. Trimming took 7 bases from V and 0 from J; bases not matched to a gene: 3. Here the CDR3 reads CASKDRGPSYNEQFF. CDR3 nucleotides: TGTGCCAGCAAAGACAGGGGGCCCTCCTACAATGAGCAGTTCTTC.

The chain combines TRBV18 with TRBJ2-3; maybe TRBD1 (5 bases). Germline CDR1 and CDR2: KGHSH and LQKENI. The CDR3 totals 16 residues. V lost 0 bases and J lost 1, with 11 bases in between. This CDR3 is CASSPPQGTGTDTQYF. CDR3 sequence (DNA): TGTGCCAGCTCACCACCGCAGGGAACGGGCACAGATACGCAGTATTTT.

The CDR3 nucleotides read TGTGCCAGCAACCCAGGTTCTCAAGAGACCCAGTACTTC. It yields the protein CASNPGSQETQYF. This rearrangement joins TRBV7-2 to TRBJ2-5; D unclear. Trimming removed 7 bases at V and 2 bases at J, with 11 bases between. This CDR3 region has 13 residues. Per the germline V gene, CDR1 is SGHTA and CDR2 is FQGNSA.

This chain links TRBV27 with TRBJ2-1; D may be TRBD2 (6 bases). Germline V gene data show CDR1 as MNHEY and CDR2 as SMNVEV (reference sequence). The V gene lost 4 bases and the J gene lost 6 bases, with 16 bases spanning the gap. The CDR3 spans 15 residues. The CDR3 DNA sequence: TGTGCCAGCAGTTCGCCTTACTCGACTAGCAATGAGCAGTTCTTC. It encodes CASSSPYSTSNEQFF.

This chain joins TRBV29-1 and TRBJ1-2, with 8 nucleotides matching TRBD1. The ends lost 2 bases at V and 4 bases at J; junction bases unmatched: 6. This CDR3 comprises 14 residues. Germline V CDR1 and CDR2: SQVTM, ANQGSEA. The CDR3 DNA is TGCAGCGTTGAATATACAGGGGGTGGCTATGGCTACACCTTC. It translates to CSVEYTGGGYGYTF.

This rearrangement joins TRBV7-2 to TRBJ1-2, with 10 bases fitting TRBD1. Germline CDR1 is SGHTA and CDR2 is FQGNSA. This CDR3 region has 15 residues. V trimming: 5 bases; J trimming: 7 bases; junction bases outside the gene matches: 10. CDR3 sequence (DNA): TGTGCCAGCAGCGTTACCGGGACAGGGGTGGGTGGCTACACCTTC. It translates to CASSVTGTGVGGYTF.

The V gene is TRBV14, the J gene TRBJ1-1; the match to TRBD1 covers 9 bases. The CDR3 is 14 residues long. Looked up from germline, CDR1 is SGHDN and CDR2 is FVKESK. The ends lost 5 bases at V and 1 base at J; junction bases unmatched: 2. The CDR3 DNA is TGTGCCAGCAGCATACAGGGGGCGAACACTGAAGCTTTCTTT. It codes for CASSIQGANTEAFF.

The V call is TRBV7-3, the J call TRBJ2-1; 8 nucleotides align to TRBD2. This CDR3 has 15 residues. Per germline, CDR1 SGHTA and CDR2 FQGTGA. J gave up 9 bases and V 0 bases, and 7 bases lay outside the gene matches. CDR3 amino acids: CASSLTSGSLGEQFF. The CDR3 DNA sequence: TGTGCCAGCAGCTTAACCAGCGGGAGTTTAGGTGAGCAGTTCTTC.

The V call is TRBV4-3, the J call TRBJ1-4; D not certain. Looked up from germline, CDR1 is LGHNA and CDR2 is YSLEER. The CDR3 consists of 15 residues. The V and J ends lost 1 base and 8 bases respectively, with 14 bases between them. The CDR3 sequence: CASSQAGGQEEKLFF. As DNA, the CDR3 is TGCGCCAGCAGCCAAGCTGGAGGGCAGGAAGAAAAACTGTTTTTT.

This rearrangement joins TRBV9 to TRBJ2-7; 15 nucleotides agree with TRBD2. Germline V gives CDR1 SGDLS, CDR2 YYNGEE. The CDR3 has 15 residues. Losses at the gene ends were 4 bases for V and 6 bases for J; bases not matched to a gene: 5. CDR3 coding DNA: TGTGCCAGCAGCCCTCGGACTAGCGGGGGGGTCGAGCAGTACTTC. It is translated as CASSPRTSGGVEQYF.

Regarding this clone: The same CDR3 can be traced to other DNA sequences in this sample. The chain uses TRBV18 and TRBJ1-5; 9 bases match TRBD1. With 4 bases clipped from V and 7 bases from J, the junction kept 8 bases outside the gene matches. The CDR3 is made up of 15 amino acids. The germline V gene encodes CDR1 KGHSH and CDR2 LQKENI. The CDR3 sequence is CASSLPGTGNQPQHF. CDR3 coding DNA: TGTGCCAGCTCACTTCCCGGGACAGGGAACCAGCCCCAGCATTTT.

The V gene is TRBV19, the J gene TRBJ2-3; 8 nucleotides line up with TRBD2. Looked up from germline, CDR1 is LNHDA and CDR2 is SQIVND (reference sequence). With 8 bases clipped from V and 1 base from J, the junction kept 5 bases outside the gene matches. This CDR3 is 14 amino acids long. CDR3 sequence: CASGPTSGTDTQYF. The CDR3 DNA follows: TGTGCCAGTGGACCGACTAGCGGCACAGATACGCAGTATTTT.

J is TRBJ1-2 and V is TRBV28, with 8 bases matching TRBD1. The CDR3 has 14 residues. Germline values: CDR1 MDHEN, CDR2 SYDVKM. The V segment lost 6 bases and the J segment 2 bases; nucleotides outside the gene matches: 5. The CDR3, as DNA: TGTGCCAGCAGACCAGGGGGCTGGAACTATGGCTACACCTTC. Translated, it gives CASRPGGWNYGYTF.

The CDR3 loop is CASSLDGTGGIDEQFF. The DNA for the CDR3 is TGTGCCAGCAGCTTAGACGGGACAGGGGGCATTGATGAGCAGTTCTTC. The chain is built from TRBV11-3 and TRBJ2-1, with 12 positions matching TRBD1. Trimming cost V 0 bases and J 8 bases; bases outside gene matches: 5. Germline V gene data show CDR1 as SGHNT and CDR2 as YENEEA. The CDR3 runs to 16 residues.

This chain links TRBV28 with TRBJ2-7, with D unresolved. The CDR3 consists of 13 residues. V lost 6 bases and J 4 bases, leaving 13 bases between the germline ends. Germline loops: CDR1 MDHEN, CDR2 SYDVKM. The CDR3 coding sequence is TGTGCCAGCAGCCGCGGAAATTTATACGAGCAGTACTTC. Its protein is CASSRGNLYEQYF.

The rearrangement uses TRBV7-2 and TRBJ2-2; no reliable D call. Trimming cost V 1 base and J 4 bases, with 10 bases left between them. Germline V lookup: CDR1 SGHTA, CDR2 FQGNSA. This CDR3 comprises 15 residues. The CDR3 bases are TGTGCCAGCAGCTTAGGACAAGGAAGCACCGGGGAGCTGTTTTTT. Translating gives CASSLGQGSTGELFF.

V gene TRBV24-1 combines with J gene TRBJ2-3; D is unresolved. CDR1 is KGHDR, CDR2 SFDVKD, per germline. The V and J ends lost 4 bases and 0 bases respectively, with 16 bases between them. The CDR3 is 17 residues long. The CDR3 sequence is CATSEPRHKSSTDTQYF. The CDR3 nucleotides are TGTGCCACCAGTGAACCCAGACACAAATCTAGCACAGATACGCAGTATTTT.

The rearrangement links TRBV4-3 to TRBJ1-1; D call uncertain. The V and J ends lost 0 bases and 1 base respectively, with 6 bases between them. CDR1 and CDR2 (germline): LGHNA, YSLEER. This CDR3 has 14 residues. The CDR3 sequence is CASSQDAENTEAFF. CDR3 bases: TGCGCCAGCAGCCAAGATGCAGAGAACACTGAAGCTTTCTTT.

In this sample, this clone turned up a few times. V gene TRBV9 combines with J gene TRBJ2-1; possible D gene TRBD2, 5 bases. The length of the CDR3 is 16 residues. Germline values: CDR1 SGDLS, CDR2 YYNGEE. V dropped 4 bases and J dropped 0 bases, with 14 bases sitting between them. The CDR3 DNA reads as TGTGCCAGCAGCCCTCAGCGGACCTACTCCTACAATGAGCAGTTCTTC. The encoded protein is CASSPQRTYSYNEQFF. Variable domain in full (rest from reference TRBV9 and TRBJ2-1): DSGVTQTPKHLITATGQRVTLRCSPRSGDLSVYWYQQSLDQGLQFLIQYYNGEERAKGNILERFSAQQFPDLHSELNLSSLELGDSALYFCASSPQRTYSYNEQFFGPGTRLTVL.

The chain has TRBV4-2 and TRBJ2-7; 7 positions agree with TRBD1. Germline CDR1 LGHNA, CDR2 YNFKEQ. CDR3 length: 15 residues. J lost 2 bases, V lost 3 bases, and 7 bases had no gene match. The CDR3 DNA follows: TGTGCCAGCAGCCACCACAGGGGCGGAACCTACGAGCAGTACTTC. Translating it yields CASSHHRGGTYEQYF.

The gene calls are TRBV6-5 and TRBJ2-2; 10 nucleotides match TRBD1. Germline trimming cut 7 bases from V and 5 bases from J; bases unmatched to any gene: 7. The CDR3 totals 15 residues. Germline CDR1 MNHEY, CDR2 SVGAGI. The CDR3 spells CASTKDRGQTGELFF. The CDR3 bases are TGTGCCAGCACCAAAGACAGGGGGCAAACCGGGGAGCTGTTTTTT.

This clone appeared once. The rearrangement joins TRBV5-1 to TRBJ1-6; 8 bases align to TRBD1. In germline, CDR1 is SGHRS, CDR2 YFSETQ. V was clipped by 0 bases and J by 8 bases; unmatched bases: 7. CDR3 length equals 16 residues. The CDR3, as DNA: TGCGCCAGCAGCTTGGATGAACCAGGGGGCGATTCACCCCTCCACTTT. Protein product: CASSLDEPGGDSPLHF.

The chain combines TRBV20-1 with TRBJ2-1; maybe TRBD2 (5 bases). The V gene's germline CDR1 is DFQATT and CDR2 SNEGSKA (reference sequence). CDR3 length equals 11 residues. The V end was cut by 5 bases, the J end by 7 bases, with 9 bases between. DNA for the CDR3: TGCAGTGCTCAGGAGGAGAATGAGCAGTTCTTC. Protein sequence: CSAQEENEQFF.